This TCR beta chain was found in a study of T cell responses to AZD1222 COVID-19 vaccine. Regarding the study as a whole: Just five to seven AZD1222 recipients tested seropositive at baseline. Donors were mostly white British, more females; clonal diversity possibly underestimated.

The method was immunoSEQ multiplex PCR; TCRdb's version includes in-frame clones alone and lacks a portion of them. This table has 200,000 or so clones, around 86% appearing once. Details on this clone: Its antigen is still unknown.

This sequence was found in an adult in good health. Here the sequenced sample was peripheral blood, taken on day 0 of MenACWY control vaccination.

In nucleotides, the CDR3 is TGCAGCGTTGAACCTAGCGGGTCTAGCACAGATACGCAGTATTTT. Protein product: CSVEPSGSSTDTQYF. The chain uses TRBV29-1 and TRBJ2-3, with TRBD2 identical over 8 bases. The CDR3 totals 15 residues. Trimming took 2 bases from V and 0 from J; bases not matched to a gene: 4. Germline V gene lookup returns CDR1 SQVTM and CDR2 ANQGSEA.